This TCR beta chain was sequenced for a study of molecular identifiers for immune sequencing clone quantification. The wider study: In replicates, RNA from roughly 18,000 or 92,000 naive CD8 cells was split five ways, four sequenced.

This clonotype was counted many times. CDR3 length: 14 residues. The ends lost 0 bases at V and 3 bases at J; junction bases unmatched: 4. Germline CDR1 is GTSNPN and CDR2 is SVGIG (reference sequence). A CD8+CD4-CCR7+CD45RA+ gate was used to sort naive CD8 T cells. It was with previously described methods and listed TCR primers that bulk TCR libraries were made. One entry per CDR3 protein results from TCRdb running MiXCR on the PCR reads. Among approximately 500,000 distinct CDR3 sequences listed, 20% to 25% were seen once. Sequencing was performed on naive CD8+ T cells from blood, with Jurkat cell RNA spiked in. Noted subset: FACS-sorted CD8+CD4-CCR7+CD45RA+ naive T cells. This receptor was taken from a human donor in good health. Some libraries in this study had Jurkat cell RNA spiked in. V is TRBV30 and J is TRBJ2-5, with 7 nucleotides matching TRBD1. The CDR3 region is CAWSVRTGEETQYF. In DNA form, the CDR3 reads TGTGCCTGGAGTGTACGCACAGGGGAAGAGACCCAGTACTTC.